These 19 T cell receptor beta chains were all obtained from the same sample, sequenced in a study of blood T cells in healthy people across ages. Alongside a J-beta primer mix, a sample-barcoded 5' primer served in a second PCR lasting roughly 6 to 11 cycles. From the 5' RACE reads, TCRdb called clonotypes with MiXCR, one entry per CDR3 protein. The repertoire has 950,000 to 1,200,000 distinct CDR3 sequences, around two fifths of them found once; the top ten carry 10% to 15%. Sequencing was carried out using blood. Receptor source: a young man in good health.

This clonotype has at least ten counts. The chain combines TRBV20-1 with TRBJ2-7; D gene unclear. V gave up 3 bases and J gave up 0 bases, with 9 bases separating them. Looked up from germline, CDR1 is DFQATT and CDR2 is SNEGSKA (reference sequence). The CDR3 contains 13 residues. CDR3 sequence reads: CSASEPSSYEQYF. The CDR3 bases are TGCAGTGCTAGCGAGCCAAGCTCCTACGAGCAGTACTTC.

A remark on this clonotype: The junction shows a germline mismatch at one end, possibly a read error. The chain joins TRBV7-2 to TRBJ2-1; 11 positions agree with TRBD2. Germline CDR1 reads SGHTA; CDR2 reads FQGNSA. The CDR3 has 18 amino acids. DNA of the CDR3: TGTGCCAGCAGCTTAGCCCTAGCGGGGGGACCCTCCTACCATGAGCAGTTCTTC. This codes for CASSLALAGGPSYHEQFF.

The CDR3 here is CASSQGSGAYNEQFF. CDR3 sequence (DNA): TGTGCCAGCAGCCAAGGTAGCGGTGCCTACAATGAGCAGTTCTTC. The gene calls are TRBV4-2 and TRBJ2-1, with D tentatively TRBD2 (6 bases). Germline loops: CDR1 LGHNA, CDR2 YNFKEQ. The CDR3 is 15 amino acids. Between the trimmed V and J ends, which lost 1 base and 2 bases, there was a span of 9 bases.

CDR3 region: CASSLVREGYTF. The CDR3 DNA follows: TGTGCCAGCAGTTTAGTACGGGAGGGCTACACCTTC. This chain joins TRBV12-3 or TRBV12-4 and TRBJ1-2; no reliable D call. V was clipped by 1 base and J by 8 bases, with 8 bases between them. This CDR3 comprises 12 residues.

CDR3 nucleotides: TGTGCCAGCACCAATTGGGTATCAAGGTATAGCAATCAGCCCCAGCATTTT. Translating gives CASTNWVSRYSNQPQHF. V and J are TRBV6-2 or TRBV6-3 and TRBJ1-5; D is undetermined. The CDR3 consists of 17 residues. The germline gives CDR1 MNHEY, CDR2 SVGEGT. V was clipped by 7 bases and J by 0 bases, with 19 bases between them.

This clonotype came up many times. The rearrangement links TRBV29-1 to TRBJ1-1; unclear D gene. Trimming pared 4 bases from V and 5 bases from J, leaving 5 bases between. The germline V gene encodes CDR1 SQVTM and CDR2 ANQGSEA. This CDR3 comprises 10 residues. CDR3 residues: CSVVGTEAFF. CDR3 DNA: TGCAGCGTTGTAGGAACTGAAGCTTTCTTT.

This clonotype has just one count. The chain joins TRBV24-1 to TRBJ2-4, with D perhaps TRBD1 or TRBD2 (5 bases each). The J call may be mistaken, given a closer DNA end match to TRBJ2-1. The CDR3 contains 19 residues. Germline CDR1 KGHDR, CDR2 SFDVKD. The CDR3 DNA follows: TGTGCCACCATCGAACAGGCAGATGAATGCGCCCTAGCCAAAAACATTCAGTTCTTC. It encodes CATIEQADECALAKNIQFF.

V and J are TRBV27 and TRBJ2-1; D is ambiguous. This CDR3 is 13 amino acids long. The V gene lost 0 bases and the J gene lost 3 bases, with 3 bases spanning the gap. The germline V gene has CDR1 MNHEY and CDR2 SMNVEV (reference sequence). As DNA, the CDR3 is TGTGCCAGCAGTTTATCGGACTACAATGAGCAGTTCTTC. This encodes CASSLSDYNEQFF.

This clonotype was seen repeatedly, ten times or more. The J gene is TRBJ1-5, the V gene TRBV5-1; 7 nucleotides align to TRBD1. The CDR3 is 15 residues long. CDR1 is SGHRS, CDR2 YFSETQ, per germline. The trim removed 4 bases at V and 0 bases at J, leaving 4 bases unmatched. In DNA, the CDR3 is TGCGCCAGCAGCCCGGGACAGCATAGCAATCAGCCCCAGCATTTT. It encodes CASSPGQHSNQPQHF.

This chain links TRBV28 with TRBJ1-5; 7 positions match TRBD1. The CDR3 length is 12 residues. CDR1 is MDHEN and CDR2 is SYDVKM in the germline V gene. Trimming removed 6 bases from V and 11 bases from J; junction bases left unmatched: 7. CDR3 region: CASSLQGVAQHF. The CDR3 nucleotides are TGTGCCAGCAGCCTCCAGGGGGTAGCCCAGCATTTT.

This clonotype was counted between two and nine times. CDR3 in amino acids: CASSFIIGGAPDEQFF. CDR3 nucleotides: TGTGCCAGCAGTTTCATTATTGGGGGAGCACCCGATGAGCAGTTCTTC. The V call is TRBV28, the J call TRBJ2-1; D could derive from TRBD1 or TRBD2 (5 bases each). CDR1 and CDR2 from the germline V gene are MDHEN and SYDVKM. With 3 bases removed from V and 8 bases from J, the gap between germline ends came to 20 bases. This CDR3 is built from 16 residues.

This clonotype was picked up a small number of times. This chain links TRBV3-1 with TRBJ1-5, with D perhaps matching TRBD1 (5 bases). The CDR3 is 14 amino acids. Germline V gene lookup returns CDR1 LGHDT and CDR2 YNNKEL (reference sequence). V shed 4 bases and J shed 1 base, with 8 bases lying between them. CDR3 nucleotides: TGTGCCAGCAGCCCTTGGGACAGCAATCAGCCCCAGCATTTT. Its protein is CASSPWDSNQPQHF.

The rearrangement uses TRBV4-2 and TRBJ1-4; D unclear. CDR1 and CDR2 from the germline V gene are LGHNA and YNFKEQ. With 0 bases removed from V and 0 bases from J, the gap between germline ends came to 11 bases. The CDR3 extends over 17 amino acids. CDR3 region: CASSQEAEAATNEKLFF. CDR3 nucleotides: TGTGCCAGCAGCCAAGAAGCGGAAGCGGCAACTAATGAAAAACTGTTTTTT.

This clonotype was counted a few times. The V gene is TRBV6-1, the J gene TRBJ1-6; D is perhaps TRBD1 (5 bases). Germline V gives CDR1 MNHNS, CDR2 SASEGT. The V and J ends lost 3 bases and 7 bases respectively, with 7 bases between them. There are 13 residues in the CDR3. CDR3 nucleotides: TGTGCCAGCAGTGAGCGGGACAATTCACCCCTCCACTTT. It codes for CASSERDNSPLHF.

This clonotype occurred a few times. The chain carries TRBV4-3 and TRBJ2-7, with TRBD2 identical over 7 bases. Germline V gene data show CDR1 as LGHNA and CDR2 as YSLEER. The CDR3 has 16 amino acids. Unmatched junction bases numbered 7, after V lost 1 base and J lost 1 base. CDR3 DNA: TGCGCCAGCAGCCAAGTTCTAGGGGAGGGATCCTACGAGCAGTACTTC. It yields the protein CASSQVLGEGSYEQYF.

A few counts support this clonotype. This sequence joins TRBV29-1 and TRBJ2-1; D not certain. Deletions cut 6 bases from V and 8 bases from J, with 17 bases between. The CDR3 length is 13 residues. Germline values: CDR1 SQVTM, CDR2 ANQGSEA. The CDR3 sequence: CSVQTVSNDEQFF. Here the CDR3 DNA reads TGCAGCGTCCAGACCGTTTCTAACGATGAGCAGTTCTTC.

On this clonotype: It may be a read error: a sequence one base away is much more abundant. The rearrangement joins TRBV29-1 to TRBJ2-1, with a weak D call TRBD1 (6 bases). V was trimmed by 4 bases and J by 10 bases, leaving 20 bases between them. The germline CDR1 and CDR2 sequences are SQVTM and ANQGSEA. The CDR3 is 14 amino acids. The CDR3 nucleotides are TGCAGCGTTGCCCCTCGACAGGTAACCTACGAGCAGTTCTTC. Protein sequence: CSVAPRQVTYEQFF.

Ten or more counts support this clonotype. The chain combines TRBV7-9 with TRBJ2-7; D gene unclear. V was trimmed by 5 bases and J by 2 bases, leaving 10 bases between them. The length of the CDR3 is 13 residues. From germline, CDR1 is SEHNR and CDR2 FQNEAQ (reference sequence). CDR3 sequence: CASSGVLTYEQYF. In DNA, the CDR3 is TGTGCCAGCAGCGGGGTCTTGACCTACGAGCAGTACTTC.

The chain is built from TRBV6-6 and TRBJ2-3; 8 bases agree with TRBD1. J lost 5 bases, V lost 2 bases, and 3 bases had no gene match. Germline V CDR1 and CDR2: MNHNY, SVGAGI (reference sequence). The CDR3 runs to 14 residues. This CDR3 is CASSYAGTGDTQYF. Here the CDR3 DNA reads TGTGCCAGCAGTTACGCTGGGACAGGAGATACGCAGTATTTT.